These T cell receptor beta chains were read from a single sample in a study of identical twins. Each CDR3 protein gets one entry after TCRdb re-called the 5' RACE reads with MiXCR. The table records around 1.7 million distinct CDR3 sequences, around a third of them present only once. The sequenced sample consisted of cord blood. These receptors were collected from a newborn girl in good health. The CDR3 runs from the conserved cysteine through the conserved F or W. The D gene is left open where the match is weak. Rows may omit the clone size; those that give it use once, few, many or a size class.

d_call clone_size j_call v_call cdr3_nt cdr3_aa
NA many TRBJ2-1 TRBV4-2 TGTGCCAGCAGCCAAAAATGGGAATACAATGAGCAGTTCTTC CASSQKWEYNEQFF
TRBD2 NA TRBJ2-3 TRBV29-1 TGCAGCGTTGATATCCGGGAGGGTACAGATACGCAGTATTTT CSVDIREGTDTQYF
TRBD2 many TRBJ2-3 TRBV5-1 TGCGCCAGCAGCTTGAGCGGGAGAAACACAGATACGCAGTATTTT CASSLSGRNTDTQYF
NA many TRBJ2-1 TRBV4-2 TGTGCCAGCAGCCAAGTTAGGTCGGGTGAGCAGTTCTTC CASSQVRSGEQFF
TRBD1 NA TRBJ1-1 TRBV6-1 TGTGCCGGACGACAGGGGATAATGGAAGCTTTCTTT CAGRQGIMEAFF
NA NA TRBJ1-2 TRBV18 TGTGCCAGCGCGCCGACTGACTATGGCTACACCTTC CASAPTDYGYTF
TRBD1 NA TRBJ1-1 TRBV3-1 TGTGCCAGCAGCACATCGACAGGGATGAACACTGAAGCTTTCTTT CASSTSTGMNTEAFF
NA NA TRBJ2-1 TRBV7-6 TGTGTCAGCAGCCTTTTAGCGGCTCCGATCTACAATGAGCAGTTCTTC CVSSLLAAPIYNEQFF
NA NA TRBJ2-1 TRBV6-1 TGTGCCAGCAGTGAGATCCCAAAGGATGAGCAGTTCTTC CASSEIPKDEQFF
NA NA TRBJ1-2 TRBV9 TGTGCCAGCAGCGCAAGACCCCAGGGTTTGGGAGGCTACACCTTC CASSARPQGLGGYTF
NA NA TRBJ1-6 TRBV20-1 TGCAGTGCTAGTGGGGTGGTAAATTCACCCCTCCACTTT CSASGVVNSPLHF
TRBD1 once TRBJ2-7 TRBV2 TGTGCCACCTACCGGGACAGGGGTTACGAGCAGTACTTC CATYRDRGYEQYF
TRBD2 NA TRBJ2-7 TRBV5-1 TGCGCCAGCAGCTTGTCTAGCGGGGCCGTCAATGAGCAGTACTTC CASSLSSGAVNEQYF
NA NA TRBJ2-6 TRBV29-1 TGCAGCGCCCTCAAGCTGGGGGGCTCTGGGGCCAACGTCCTGACTTTC CSALKLGGSGANVLTF
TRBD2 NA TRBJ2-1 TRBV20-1 TGCAGTGCTAGGGAAGCTAGCGGGGGTGGTAACAATGAGCAGTTCTTC CSAREASGGGNNEQFF
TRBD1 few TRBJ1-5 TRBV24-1 TGTGCCACCCGGGACAGGGGACACCAGCCCCAGCATTTT CATRDRGHQPQHF
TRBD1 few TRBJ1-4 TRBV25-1 TGTGCCAGCAGTGCCCGGGACAGGGTTCGTGAAAAACTGTTTTTT CASSARDRVREKLFF
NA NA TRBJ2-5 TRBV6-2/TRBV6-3 TGTGCCAGCAGCTTCAATCTAGAGACCCATTACTTC CASSFNLETHYF
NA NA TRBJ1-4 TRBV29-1 TGCAGCGTTAGGGGGGTTGACGAAAAACTGTTTTTT CSVRGVDEKLFF
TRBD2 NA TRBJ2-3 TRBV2 TGTGCCAGCAGTGAAGTTGGTAGCGGGATGTCAACAGATACGCAGTATTTT CASSEVGSGMSTDTQYF
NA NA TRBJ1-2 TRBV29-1 TGCAGCGTTGTCAACTATGTAGGCTACACCTTC CSVVNYVGYTF
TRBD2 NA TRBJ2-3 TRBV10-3 TGTGCCATCAATCGGGGAGGGAAAGATACGCAGTATTTT CAINRGGKDTQYF
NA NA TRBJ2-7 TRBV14 TGTGCCAGCAGCCAAGGCGGGACCGACCTTTCCGAGCAGTACTTC CASSQGGTDLSEQYF
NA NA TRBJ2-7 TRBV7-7 TGTGCTAGCAGCCAGGGAGAGCTAGACGAGCAGTACTTC CASSQGELDEQYF
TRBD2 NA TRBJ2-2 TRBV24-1 TGTGCCACCCGGGGGGGATACACCGGGGAGCTGTTTTTT CATRGGYTGELFF
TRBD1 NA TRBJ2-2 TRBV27 TGTGCCAGCTATGAATATAGTTGGACAGGTAACACCGGGGAGCTGTTTTTT CASYEYSWTGNTGELFF
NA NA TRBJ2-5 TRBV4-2 TGTGCCAACAGCCAAGAGAAGAGGGAGACCCAGTACTTC CANSQEKRETQYF
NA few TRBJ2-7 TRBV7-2 TGTGCCAGCAGCCACCGGGACGGTCCCTACGAGCAGTACTTC CASSHRDGPYEQYF
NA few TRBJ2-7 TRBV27 TGTGCCAGCAGTTTCGAGACAGGACAGTACTTC CASSFETGQYF
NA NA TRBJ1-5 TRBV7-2 TGTGCCAGCAGCTCCCCCGCTTATCAGCCCCAGCATTTT CASSSPAYQPQHF
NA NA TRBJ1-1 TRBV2 TGTGCCAGCAGCAGGATACCAAACACTGAAGCTTTCTTT CASSRIPNTEAFF
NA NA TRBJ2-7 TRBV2 TGTGCCAGCTTAAGACAAAACTACGAGCAGTACTTC CASLRQNYEQYF
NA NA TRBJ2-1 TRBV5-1 TGCGCCAGCAGCTTGTCGGTCGTATCCACGAATGAGCAGTTCTTC CASSLSVVSTNEQFF
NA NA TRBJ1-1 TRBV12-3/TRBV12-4 TGTGCCAGCAGTTTATTAACCGGGAGGAGCCCCAACACTGAAGCTTTCTTT CASSLLTGRSPNTEAFF
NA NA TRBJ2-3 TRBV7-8 TGTGCCAGCAGCTTGACCGGGCTAGGGGAAGATACGCAGTATTTT CASSLTGLGEDTQYF
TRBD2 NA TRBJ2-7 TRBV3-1 TGTGCCAGCAGCCAAGACGGACTAGCCTTAAGCTCCTACGAGCAGTACTTC CASSQDGLALSSYEQYF
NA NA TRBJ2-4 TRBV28 TGTGCCAACAGTGATAGGACACCTTCCAAAAACATTCAGTACTTC CANSDRTPSKNIQYF
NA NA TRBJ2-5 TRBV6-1 TGTGCCAGCAGTTCCCACCCCGGGGTAGAGACCCAGTACTTC CASSSHPGVETQYF
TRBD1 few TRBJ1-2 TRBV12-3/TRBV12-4 TGTGCCAGCAGGGGTGACAGGGGATCTAACTATGGCTACACCTTC CASRGDRGSNYGYTF
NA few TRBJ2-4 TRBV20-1 TGCAGTGCTAGGGGGCCGGCCAAAAACATTCAGTACTTC CSARGPAKNIQYF
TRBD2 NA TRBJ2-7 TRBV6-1 TGTGCCAGCAGTGAATGGGGCGGGAGAGTATACGAGCAGTACTTC CASSEWGGRVYEQYF
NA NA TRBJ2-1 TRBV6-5 TGTGCCAGCAGTTACCGTCGGGAGTCGTATGAGCAGTTCTTC CASSYRRESYEQFF
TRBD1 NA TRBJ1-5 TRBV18 TGTGCCAGCAGCCCGACAGGGGTCAATCAGCCCCAGCATTTT CASSPTGVNQPQHF
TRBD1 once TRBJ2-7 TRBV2 TGTGCCAGCACTAGGACAGGGGACGAGCAGTACTTC CASTRTGDEQYF
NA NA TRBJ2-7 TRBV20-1 TGCAGTGCTCGGGCCGTAGCCTACGAGCAGTACTTC CSARAVAYEQYF
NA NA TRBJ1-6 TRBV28 TGTGCCAGCAGTTTATGCAGACAGGTTAATTCACCCCTCCACTTT CASSLCRQVNSPLHF
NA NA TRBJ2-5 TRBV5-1 TGCGCCAGCAGTAAACTCGGGAGTGAGACCCAGTACTTC CASSKLGSETQYF
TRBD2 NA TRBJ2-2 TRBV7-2 TGTGCCAGCAGCTGGACTAGCGGGAGGGCCACCGGGGAGCTGTTTTTT CASSWTSGRATGELFF
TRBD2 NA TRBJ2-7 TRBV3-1 TGTGCCAGCAGCCCTGATGGGCTAGCGGAGGGGCCGTACTTC CASSPDGLAEGPYF